What follows is one T cell receptor beta chain and its context. What it recognizes is unknown. The germline V gene has CDR1 LNHNV and CDR2 YYDKDF (reference sequence). V was shortened by 2 bases and J by 6 bases, with 8 bases between the two germline ends. The CDR3 spans 13 residues. The data are from a study of T cell responses to AZD1222 COVID-19 vaccine. Study-wide background: Analyses pooled second doses at about 4 or about 12 weeks.

Data came from immunoSEQ multiplex PCR; TCRdb stores just in-frame clones and leaves some out. The table shows about 97,000 clones, with less than 95% occurring only once. General study points: It was only five to seven AZD1222 recipients who were seropositive at baseline.

The sequence was collected from an adult in good health. Material: peripheral blood, obtained on day 0 of AZD1222 vaccination. This chain connects TRBV15 to TRBJ1-5; D is uncertain. CDR3 protein: CATSRLPSQPQHF. The CDR3 nucleotides are TGTGCCACCAGCAGATTACCATCTCAGCCCCAGCATTTT.